One and the same sample provided the 3 T cell receptor beta chains below, sequenced in a study of blood T cell repertoires in COVID-19. Measured with immunoSEQ multiplex PCR; TCRdb has only the in-frame clones, and not every one. The sample lists around 250,000 clones; around 90% were seen once. Sequenced material: PBMCs or T cells enriched from blood (not recorded which). The receptors originated from a woman aged 45-59 years who had recovered from COVID-19.

The chain carries TRBV7-2 and TRBJ1-4; 7 bases fit TRBD1. Germline CDR1 is SGHTA and CDR2 is FQGNSA. Trimming removed 5 bases from V and 6 bases from J; junction bases left unmatched: 6. The CDR3 extends over 14 amino acids. The CDR3 spells CASSLNRGDEKLFF. CDR3 DNA: TGTGCCAGCAGCCTAAACAGGGGAGATGAAAAACTGTTTTTT.

Turning to this clone: Other DNA sequences in this sample translate to the same CDR3. CDR3 in amino acids: CASSPTSASSYNEQFF. In nucleotides, the CDR3 is TGTGCCAGCAGCCCGACTAGCGCAAGCTCCTACAATGAGCAGTTCTTC. The gene calls are TRBV7-9 and TRBJ2-1, with 8 bases lining up with TRBD2. The ends lost 5 bases at V and 0 bases at J; junction bases unmatched: 6. The CDR3 contains 16 residues. Per the germline V gene, CDR1 is SEHNR and CDR2 is FQNEAQ (reference sequence).

Only a few counts were recorded for this clone. The rearrangement uses TRBV7-2 and TRBJ1-5; D is undetermined. Germline CDR1 reads SGHTA; CDR2 reads FQGNSA. This CDR3 is 13 amino acids long. V gave up 5 bases and J gave up 4 bases, with 9 bases separating them. CDR3 residues: CASSRSENQPQHF. Written as DNA, the CDR3 is TGTGCCAGCAGCAGATCGGAGAATCAGCCCCAGCATTTT. Filled out from reference TRBV7-2 and TRBJ1-5, the complete variable domain reads GAGVSQSPSNKVTEKGKDVELRCDPISGHTALYWYRQSLGQGLEFLIYFQGNSAPDKSGLPSDRFSAERTGGSVSTLTIQRTQQEDSAVYLCASSRSENQPQHFGDGTRLSIL.